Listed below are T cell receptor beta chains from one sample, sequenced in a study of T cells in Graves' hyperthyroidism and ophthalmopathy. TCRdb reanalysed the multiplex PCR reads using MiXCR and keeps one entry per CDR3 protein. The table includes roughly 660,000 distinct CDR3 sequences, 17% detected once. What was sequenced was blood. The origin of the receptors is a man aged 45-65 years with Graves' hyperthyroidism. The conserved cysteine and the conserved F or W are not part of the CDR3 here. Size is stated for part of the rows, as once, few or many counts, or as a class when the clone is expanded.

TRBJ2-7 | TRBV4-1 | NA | ASSQEVTSGSGEQY
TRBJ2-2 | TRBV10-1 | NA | ASRPTGLGELF
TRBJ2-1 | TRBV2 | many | ASSSGRVYNEQF
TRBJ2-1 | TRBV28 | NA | ASRLAGGQNNEQF
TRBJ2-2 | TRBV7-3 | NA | ASSERPAGELF
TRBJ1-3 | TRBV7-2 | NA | ASNPRGGGSGNTIY
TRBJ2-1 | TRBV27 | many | ASSLSGAYNEQF
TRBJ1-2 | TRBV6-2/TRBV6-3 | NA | ASTPPSIPYGYT
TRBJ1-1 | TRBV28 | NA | ASSSSALPQAF
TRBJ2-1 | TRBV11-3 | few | ASSLVQTSGYNEQF
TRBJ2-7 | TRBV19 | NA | ASISSEAPYEQY
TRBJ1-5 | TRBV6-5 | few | ASSSGGLQGNQPQH
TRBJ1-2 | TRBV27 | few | ASSPGQGQGYT
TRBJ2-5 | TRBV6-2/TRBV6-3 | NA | ASRQPGVQETQY
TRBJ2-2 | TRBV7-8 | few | ASSSETSGPGELF
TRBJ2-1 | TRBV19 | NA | ASSALDRNEQF
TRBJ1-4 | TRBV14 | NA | ASSDLGQGGREKLF
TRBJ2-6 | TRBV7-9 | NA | ASSLPTRDSAPSGANVLT
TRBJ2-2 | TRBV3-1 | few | ASSLPGLAGGPVGELF
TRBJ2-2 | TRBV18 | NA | ASSDQESSGDLF
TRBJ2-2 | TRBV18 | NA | ASSPPGTEITGELF
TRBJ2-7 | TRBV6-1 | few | ASSEGIAGSSYEQY
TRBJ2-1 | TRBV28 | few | ASSLGTSGTREQF
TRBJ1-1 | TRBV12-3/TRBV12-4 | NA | ASSGLFLPGPRAEAF
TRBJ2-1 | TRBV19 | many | ASSPPGLAGRYNEQF
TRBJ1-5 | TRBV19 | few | ASSRALNQPQH
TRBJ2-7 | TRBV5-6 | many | ASSSVSGTASYEQY
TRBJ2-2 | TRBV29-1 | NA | SVVTTGNTGELF
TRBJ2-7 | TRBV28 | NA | ASRVGQGRYGQY
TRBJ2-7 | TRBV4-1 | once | ASSQEARVRSYEQY
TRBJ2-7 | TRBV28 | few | ASSDGPLDYEQY